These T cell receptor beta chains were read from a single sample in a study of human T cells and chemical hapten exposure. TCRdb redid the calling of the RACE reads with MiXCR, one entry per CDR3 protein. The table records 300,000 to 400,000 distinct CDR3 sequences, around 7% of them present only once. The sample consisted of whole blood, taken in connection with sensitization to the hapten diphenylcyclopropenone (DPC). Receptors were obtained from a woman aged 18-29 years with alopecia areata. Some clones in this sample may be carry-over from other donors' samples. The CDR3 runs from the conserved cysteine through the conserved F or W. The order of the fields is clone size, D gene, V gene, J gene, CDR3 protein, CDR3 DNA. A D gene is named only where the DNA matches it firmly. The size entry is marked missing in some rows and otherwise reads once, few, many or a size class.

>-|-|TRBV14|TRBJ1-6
CASSQTYRGSYNSPLHF
TGTGCCAGCAGCCAGACCTACCGGGGAAGTTATAATTCACCCCTCCACTTT
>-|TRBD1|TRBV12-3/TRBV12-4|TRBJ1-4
CASSPIGDRGEKLFF
TGTGCCAGCAGTCCCATAGGGGACAGGGGTGAAAAACTGTTTTTT
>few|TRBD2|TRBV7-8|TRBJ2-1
CASSSSFPLAGMPYNEQFF
TGTGCCAGCAGCTCGAGTTTCCCATTAGCGGGGATGCCCTACAATGAGCAGTTCTTC
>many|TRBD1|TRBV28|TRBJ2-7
CASTLTGQGYEQYF
TGTGCCAGCACCCTGACGGGACAGGGCTACGAGCAGTACTTC
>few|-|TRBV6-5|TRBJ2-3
CASRLAETSTDTQYF
TGTGCCAGCAGGTTAGCGGAAACTAGCACAGATACGCAGTATTTT
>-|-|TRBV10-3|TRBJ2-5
CAISGDLGETQYF
TGTGCCATCAGCGGGGATCTGGGGGAGACCCAGTACTTC
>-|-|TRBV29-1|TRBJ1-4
CSVELEGADEKLFF
TGCAGCGTTGAATTAGAAGGGGCGGACGAAAAACTGTTTTTT
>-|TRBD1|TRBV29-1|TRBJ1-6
CSVSAGTGNSPLHF
TGCAGCGTTTCCGCCGGGACAGGGAATTCACCCCTCCACTTT
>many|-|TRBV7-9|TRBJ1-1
CASSSQTGNTEAFF
TGTGCCAGCAGCTCCCAAACAGGGAACACTGAAGCTTTCTTT
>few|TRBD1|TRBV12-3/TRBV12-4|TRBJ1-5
CASSSYGTGGSNQPQHF
TGTGCCAGCAGCTCATATGGGACAGGGGGGAGCAATCAGCCCCAGCATTTT
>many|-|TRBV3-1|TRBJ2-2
CASSLPREASTGELFF
TGTGCCAGCAGCCTTCCCCGAGAGGCGAGCACCGGGGAGCTGTTTTTT
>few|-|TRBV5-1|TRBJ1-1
CASSLVSMSRANTEAFF
TGCGCCAGCAGCTTGGTCAGTATGTCCAGGGCGAACACTGAAGCTTTCTTT
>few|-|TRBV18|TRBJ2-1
CASSPYRGDLYNEQFF
TGTGCCAGCTCACCATATAGGGGGGATCTGTACAATGAGCAGTTCTTC
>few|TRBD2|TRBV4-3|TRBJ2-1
CASSQTSGDYNEQFF
TGCGCCAGCAGCCAGACTAGCGGGGACTACAATGAGCAGTTCTTC
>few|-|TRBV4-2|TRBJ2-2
CASSQDTGSGELFF
TGTGCCAGCAGCCAAGATACGGGGTCCGGGGAGCTGTTTTTT
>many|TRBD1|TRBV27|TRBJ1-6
CASSLDRGYNSPLHF
TGTGCCAGCAGTTTAGACAGGGGTTATAATTCACCCCTCCACTTT
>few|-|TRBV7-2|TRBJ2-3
CASSLGGDSTDTQYF
TGTGCCAGCAGCTTAGGCGGGGACAGCACAGATACGCAGTATTTT
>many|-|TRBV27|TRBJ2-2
CASSVRPGAGELFF
TGTGCCAGCTCTGTGCGGCCAGGGGCCGGGGAGCTGTTTTTT
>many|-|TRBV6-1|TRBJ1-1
CASSETPNSALEAFF
TGTGCCAGCAGTGAAACCCCAAATTCCGCACTGGAAGCTTTCTTT
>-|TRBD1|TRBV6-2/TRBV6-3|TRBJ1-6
CASCVGTGTSYNSPLHF
TGTGCCAGCTGCGTAGGGACAGGGACCTCCTATAATTCACCCCTCCACTTT
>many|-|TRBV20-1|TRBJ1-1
CSAHPTGKYTEAFF
TGCAGTGCTCACCCCACGGGGAAGTACACTGAAGCTTTCTTT
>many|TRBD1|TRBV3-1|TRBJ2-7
CASSLQGAHRQYF
TGTGCCAGCAGCCTACAGGGGGCGCATCGGCAGTACTTC
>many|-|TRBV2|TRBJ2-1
CASSEGSLAPFYEQFF
TGTGCCAGCAGTGAGGGGTCCCTAGCCCCTTTCTATGAGCAGTTCTTC
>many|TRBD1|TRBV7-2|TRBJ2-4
CASSSNPGQGAPKNIQYF
TGTGCCAGCAGCTCAAATCCCGGACAGGGGGCACCCAAAAACATTCAGTACTTC
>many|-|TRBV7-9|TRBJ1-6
CASSSGTLYNSPLHF
TGTGCCAGCAGCTCGGGGACACTCTATAATTCACCCCTCCACTTT
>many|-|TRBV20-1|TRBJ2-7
CSAREDYEQYF
TGCAGTGCTAGAGAAGACTACGAGCAGTACTTC
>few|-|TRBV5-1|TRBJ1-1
CASSPDLSTEAFF
TGCGCCAGCAGCCCCGATTTGAGCACTGAAGCTTTCTTT
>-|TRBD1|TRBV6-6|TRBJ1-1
CASSHSWQGATEAFF
TGTGCCAGCAGTCACTCATGGCAGGGGGCCACTGAAGCTTTCTTT
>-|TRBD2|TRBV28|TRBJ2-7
CASSVTSGSYEQYF
TGTGCCAGCAGTGTGACTAGCGGTTCCTACGAGCAGTACTTC
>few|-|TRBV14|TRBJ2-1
CASSQDVNGGRRNEQFF
TGTGCCAGCAGCCAAGACGTCAACGGGGGCCGGCGTAATGAGCAGTTCTTC
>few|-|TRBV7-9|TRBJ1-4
CASGSKGGDEKLFF
TGTGCCAGCGGGTCGAAAGGAGGGGATGAAAAACTGTTTTTT
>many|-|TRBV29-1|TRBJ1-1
CSVEFAGLNTEAFF
TGCAGCGTTGAATTTGCAGGGCTAAACACTGAAGCTTTCTTT
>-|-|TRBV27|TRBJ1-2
CASSLGEKYGYTF
TGTGCCAGCAGTTTGGGGGAGAAGTATGGCTACACCTTC
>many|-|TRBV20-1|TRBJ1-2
CSARGLAYYGYTF
TGCAGTGCTCGCGGACTCGCATACTATGGCTACACCTTC
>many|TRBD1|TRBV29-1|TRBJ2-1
CSVLTGAGEQFF
TGCAGCGTACTCACAGGGGCGGGTGAGCAGTTCTTC
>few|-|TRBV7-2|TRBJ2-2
CASSLEDRKNTGELFF
TGTGCCAGCAGCTTAGAGGACAGAAAGAACACCGGGGAGCTGTTTTTT
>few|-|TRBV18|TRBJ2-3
CASSPIGQPTDTQYF
TGTGCCAGCTCACCAATTGGACAGCCCACAGATACGCAGTATTTT
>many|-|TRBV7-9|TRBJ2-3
CASSRERTDTQYF
TGTGCCAGCAGCCGTGAGCGTACAGATACGCAGTATTTT